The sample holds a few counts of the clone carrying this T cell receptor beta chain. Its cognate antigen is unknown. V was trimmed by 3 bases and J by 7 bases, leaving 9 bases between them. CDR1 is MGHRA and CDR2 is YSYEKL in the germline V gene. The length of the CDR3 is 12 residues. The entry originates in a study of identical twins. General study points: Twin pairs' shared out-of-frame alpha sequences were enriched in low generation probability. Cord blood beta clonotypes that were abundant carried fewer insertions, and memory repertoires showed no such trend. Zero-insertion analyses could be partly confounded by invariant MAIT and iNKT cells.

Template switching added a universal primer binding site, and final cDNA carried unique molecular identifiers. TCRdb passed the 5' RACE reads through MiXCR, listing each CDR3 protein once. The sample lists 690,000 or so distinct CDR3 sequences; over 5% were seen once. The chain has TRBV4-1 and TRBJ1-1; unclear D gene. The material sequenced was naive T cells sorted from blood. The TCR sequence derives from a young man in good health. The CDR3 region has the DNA TGCGCCAGCAGCCATGGTGGAAATGAAGCTTTCTTT. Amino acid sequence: CASSHGGNEAFF.